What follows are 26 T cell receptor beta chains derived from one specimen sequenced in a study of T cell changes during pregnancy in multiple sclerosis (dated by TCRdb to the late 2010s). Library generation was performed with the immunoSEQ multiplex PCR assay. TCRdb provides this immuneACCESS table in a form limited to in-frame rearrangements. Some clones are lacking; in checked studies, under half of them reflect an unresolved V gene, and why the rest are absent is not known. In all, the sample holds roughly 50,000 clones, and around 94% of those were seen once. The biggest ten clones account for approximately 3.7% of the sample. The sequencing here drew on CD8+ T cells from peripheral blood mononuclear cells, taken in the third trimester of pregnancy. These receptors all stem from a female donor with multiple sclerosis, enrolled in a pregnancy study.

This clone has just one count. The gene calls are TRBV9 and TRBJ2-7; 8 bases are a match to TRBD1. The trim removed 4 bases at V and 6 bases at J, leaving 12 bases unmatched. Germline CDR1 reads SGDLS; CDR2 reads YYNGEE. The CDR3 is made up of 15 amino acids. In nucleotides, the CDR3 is TGTGCCAGCAGCCCGAGCCGCAGGGGGCTCGGCGAGCAGTACTTC. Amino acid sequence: CASSPSRRGLGEQYF.

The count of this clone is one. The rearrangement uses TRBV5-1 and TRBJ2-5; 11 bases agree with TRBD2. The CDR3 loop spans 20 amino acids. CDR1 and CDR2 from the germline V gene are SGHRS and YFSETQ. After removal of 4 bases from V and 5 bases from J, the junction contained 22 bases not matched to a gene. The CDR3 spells CASSLAPPTGSRTSGETQYF. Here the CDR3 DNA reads TGCGCCAGCAGCCTTGCACCACCGACAGGGTCGAGGACTAGCGGGGAGACCCAGTACTTC.

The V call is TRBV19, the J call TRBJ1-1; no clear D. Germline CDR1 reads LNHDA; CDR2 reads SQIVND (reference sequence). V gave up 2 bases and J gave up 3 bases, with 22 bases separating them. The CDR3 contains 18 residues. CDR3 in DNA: TGTGCCAGTAGTATAAGCTTCCGGGATGGGGTTTTTCACACTGAAGCTTTCTTT. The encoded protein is CASSISFRDGVFHTEAFF.

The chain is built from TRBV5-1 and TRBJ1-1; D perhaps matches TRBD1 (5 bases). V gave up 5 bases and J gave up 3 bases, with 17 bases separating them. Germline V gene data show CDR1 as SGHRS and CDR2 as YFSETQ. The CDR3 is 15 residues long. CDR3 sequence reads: CASRRNQQVDTEAFF. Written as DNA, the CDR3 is TGCGCCAGCAGACGGAATCAACAGGTGGACACTGAAGCTTTCTTT.

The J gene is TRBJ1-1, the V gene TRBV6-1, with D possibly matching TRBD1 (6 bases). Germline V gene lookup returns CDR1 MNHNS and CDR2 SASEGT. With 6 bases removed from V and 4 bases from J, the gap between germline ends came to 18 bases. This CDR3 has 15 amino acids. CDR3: CASSLVAGVGTEAFF. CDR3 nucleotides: TGTGCCAGCAGCCTAGTGGCAGGGGTGGGCACTGAAGCTTTCTTT.

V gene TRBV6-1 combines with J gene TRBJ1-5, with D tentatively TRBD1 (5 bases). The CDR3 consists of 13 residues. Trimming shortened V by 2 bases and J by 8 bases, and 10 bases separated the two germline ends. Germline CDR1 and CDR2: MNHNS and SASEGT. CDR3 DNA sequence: TGTGCCAGCAGTGAAACAGGTGGTGAGCCCCAGCATTTT. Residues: CASSETGGEPQHF.

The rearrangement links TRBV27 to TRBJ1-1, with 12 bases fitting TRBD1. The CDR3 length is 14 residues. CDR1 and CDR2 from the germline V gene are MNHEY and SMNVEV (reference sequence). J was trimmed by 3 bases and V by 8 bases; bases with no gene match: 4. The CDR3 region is CASGTGGEDTEAFF. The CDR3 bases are TGTGCCAGCGGGACAGGGGGCGAGGACACTGAAGCTTTCTTT.

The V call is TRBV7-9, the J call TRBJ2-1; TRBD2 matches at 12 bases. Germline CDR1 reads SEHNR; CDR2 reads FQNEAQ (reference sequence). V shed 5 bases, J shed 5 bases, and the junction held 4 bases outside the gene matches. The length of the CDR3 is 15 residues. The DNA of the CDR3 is TGTGCCAGCAGCCTTCGGACTAGCGGGGACAATGAGCAGTTCTTC. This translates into CASSLRTSGDNEQFF.

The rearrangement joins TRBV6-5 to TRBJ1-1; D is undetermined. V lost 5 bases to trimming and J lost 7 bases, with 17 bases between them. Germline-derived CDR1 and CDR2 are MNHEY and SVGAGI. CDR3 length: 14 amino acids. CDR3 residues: CASSPTGETFEAFF. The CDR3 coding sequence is TGTGCCAGCAGTCCGACTGGGGAGACCTTTGAAGCTTTCTTT.

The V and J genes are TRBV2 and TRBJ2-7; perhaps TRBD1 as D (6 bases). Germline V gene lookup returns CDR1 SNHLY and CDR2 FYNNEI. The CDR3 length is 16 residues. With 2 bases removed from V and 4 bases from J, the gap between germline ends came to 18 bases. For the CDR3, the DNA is TGTGCCAGCAGTGAACCGAGGGGGACAAAGGGGTACGAGCAGTACTTC. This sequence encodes CASSEPRGTKGYEQYF.

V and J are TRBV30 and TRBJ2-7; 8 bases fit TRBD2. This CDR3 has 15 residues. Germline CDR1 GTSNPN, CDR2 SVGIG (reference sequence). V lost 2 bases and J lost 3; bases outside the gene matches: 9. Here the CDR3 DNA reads TGTGCCTGGAGTCCCAATAGCGGGGCCTTCTACGAGCAGTACTTC. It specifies CAWSPNSGAFYEQYF.

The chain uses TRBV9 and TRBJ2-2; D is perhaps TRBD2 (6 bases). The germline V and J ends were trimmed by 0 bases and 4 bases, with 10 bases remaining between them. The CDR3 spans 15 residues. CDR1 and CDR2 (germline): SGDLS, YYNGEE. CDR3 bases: TGTGCCAGCAGCGTAGAAACTAGCAGCACCGGGGAGCTGTTTTTT. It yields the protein CASSVETSSTGELFF.

CDR3 bases: TGCGCCAGCAGCGGAGGGACAGGGAAGAGTGAGCAGTTCTTC. It encodes CASSGGTGKSEQFF. This chain connects TRBV5-1 to TRBJ2-1; 9 positions agree with TRBD1. The CDR3 contains 14 residues. V shed 4 bases and J 9 bases; nucleotides not matched to a gene: 8. The germline gives CDR1 SGHRS, CDR2 YFSETQ.

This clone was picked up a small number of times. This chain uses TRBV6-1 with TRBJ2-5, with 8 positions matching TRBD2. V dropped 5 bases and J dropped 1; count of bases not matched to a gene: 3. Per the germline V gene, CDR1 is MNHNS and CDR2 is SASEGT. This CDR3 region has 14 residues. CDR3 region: CASSLSGGQETQYF. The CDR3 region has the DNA TGTGCCAGCAGTTTGAGCGGGGGCCAAGAGACCCAGTACTTC.

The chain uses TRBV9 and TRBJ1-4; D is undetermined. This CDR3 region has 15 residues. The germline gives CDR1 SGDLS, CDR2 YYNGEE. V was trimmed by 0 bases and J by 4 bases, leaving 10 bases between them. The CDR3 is CASSVGEVGNEKLFF. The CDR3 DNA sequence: TGTGCCAGCAGCGTAGGAGAGGTTGGTAATGAAAAACTGTTTTTT.

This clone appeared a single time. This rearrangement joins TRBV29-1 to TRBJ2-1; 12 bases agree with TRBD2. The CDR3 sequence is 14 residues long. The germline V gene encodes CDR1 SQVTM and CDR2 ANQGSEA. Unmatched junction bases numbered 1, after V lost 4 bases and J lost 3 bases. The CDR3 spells CSVGTSGNYNEQFF. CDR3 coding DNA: TGCAGCGTTGGGACTAGCGGGAACTACAATGAGCAGTTCTTC.

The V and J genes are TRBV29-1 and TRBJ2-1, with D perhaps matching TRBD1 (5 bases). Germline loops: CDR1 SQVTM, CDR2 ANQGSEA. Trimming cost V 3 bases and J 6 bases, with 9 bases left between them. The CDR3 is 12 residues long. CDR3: CSVDRETNEQFF. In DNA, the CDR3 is TGCAGCGTTGACAGGGAAACCAATGAGCAGTTCTTC.

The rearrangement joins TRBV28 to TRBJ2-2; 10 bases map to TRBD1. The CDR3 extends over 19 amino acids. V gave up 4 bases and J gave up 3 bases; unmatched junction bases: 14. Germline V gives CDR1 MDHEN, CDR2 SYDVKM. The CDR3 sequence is CASSSFRRGQGRYTGELFF. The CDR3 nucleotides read TGTGCCAGCAGTTCCTTCCGTCGGGGACAGGGGCGTTACACCGGGGAGCTGTTTTTT.

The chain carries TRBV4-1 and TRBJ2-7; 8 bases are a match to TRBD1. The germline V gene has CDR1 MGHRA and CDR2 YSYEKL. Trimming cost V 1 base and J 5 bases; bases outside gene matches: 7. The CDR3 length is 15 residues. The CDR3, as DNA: TGCGCCAGCAGCCAAGCCCCGACAGGGGTACACGAGCAGTACTTC. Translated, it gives CASSQAPTGVHEQYF.

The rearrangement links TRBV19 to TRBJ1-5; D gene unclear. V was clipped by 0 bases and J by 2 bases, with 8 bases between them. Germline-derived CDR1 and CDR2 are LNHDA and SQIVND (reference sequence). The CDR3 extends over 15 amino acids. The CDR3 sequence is CASSIDREGNQPQHF. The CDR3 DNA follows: TGTGCCAGTAGTATAGATAGGGAGGGCAATCAGCCCCAGCATTTT.

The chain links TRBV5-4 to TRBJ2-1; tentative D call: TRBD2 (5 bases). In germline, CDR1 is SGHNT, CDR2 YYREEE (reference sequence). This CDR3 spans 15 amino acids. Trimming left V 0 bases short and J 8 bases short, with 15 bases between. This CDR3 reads CASSLASGGDHEQFF. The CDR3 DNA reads TGTGCCAGCAGCTTGGCCTCCGGAGGTGACCATGAGCAGTTCTTC. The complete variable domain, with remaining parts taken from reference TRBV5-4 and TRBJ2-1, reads ETGVTQSPTHLIKTRGQQVTLRCSSQSGHNTVSWYQQALGQGPQFIFQYYREEENGRGNFPPRFSGLQFPNYSSELNVNALELDDSALYLCASSLASGGDHEQFFGPGTRLTVL.

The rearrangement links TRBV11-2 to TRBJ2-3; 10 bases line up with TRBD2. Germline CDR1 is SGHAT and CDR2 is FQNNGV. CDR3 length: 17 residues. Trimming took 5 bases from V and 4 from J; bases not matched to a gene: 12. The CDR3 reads CASSVGTLAGAPDTQYF. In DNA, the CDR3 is TGTGCCAGCAGCGTAGGGACCCTAGCGGGAGCCCCAGATACGCAGTATTTT.

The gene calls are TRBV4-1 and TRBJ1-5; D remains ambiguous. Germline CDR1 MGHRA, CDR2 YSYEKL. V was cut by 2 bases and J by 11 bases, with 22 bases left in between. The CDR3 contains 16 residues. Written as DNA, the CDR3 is TGCGCCAGCAGCCAACAAGAGGACGGGCCCGAGGGAGCCCAGCATTTT. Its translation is CASSQQEDGPEGAQHF.

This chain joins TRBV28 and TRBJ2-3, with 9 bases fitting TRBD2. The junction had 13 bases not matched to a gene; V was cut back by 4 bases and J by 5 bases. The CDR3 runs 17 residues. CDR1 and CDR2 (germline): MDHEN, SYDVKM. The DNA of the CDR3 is TGTGCCAGCAGTTCTTCTCTAGCGGGATGGTTCAGAGATACGCAGTATTTT. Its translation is CASSSSLAGWFRDTQYF.

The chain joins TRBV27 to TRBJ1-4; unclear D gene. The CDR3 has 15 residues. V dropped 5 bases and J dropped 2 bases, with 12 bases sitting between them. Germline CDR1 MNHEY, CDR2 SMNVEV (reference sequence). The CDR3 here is CASSLVWVTNEKLFF. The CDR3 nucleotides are TGTGCCAGCAGTCTAGTATGGGTGACTAATGAAAAACTGTTTTTT.

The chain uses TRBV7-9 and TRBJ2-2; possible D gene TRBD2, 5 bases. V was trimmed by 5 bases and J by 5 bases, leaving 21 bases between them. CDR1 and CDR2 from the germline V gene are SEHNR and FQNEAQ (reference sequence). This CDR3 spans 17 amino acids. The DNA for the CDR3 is TGTGCCAGCAGCGGCCACTCTAGGACCCGGAGGACCGGGGAGCTGTTTTTT. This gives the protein CASSGHSRTRRTGELFF. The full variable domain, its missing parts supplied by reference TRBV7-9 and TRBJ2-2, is DTGVSQNPRHKITKRGQNVTFRCDPISEHNRLYWYRQTLGQGPEFLTYFQNEAQLEKSRLLSDRFSAERPKGSFSTLEIQRTEQGDSAMYLCASSGHSRTRRTGELFFGEGSRLTVL.